A single sample gave rise to the 6 T cell receptor beta chains below, sequenced in a study of cytomegalovirus exposure and HLA in healthy donors. Researchers ran the PCR with 60 Vbeta and 13 Jbeta primers. This table comes from immunoSEQ multiplex PCR, and its TCRdb copy is limited to in-frame clones, with some not included. Of more than 150,000 clones listed, more than 75% are singletons. Input material: PBMCs. These TCRs come from a woman aged 25 to 45 in good health and CMV-seropositive.

This chain uses TRBV19 with TRBJ2-3; the D is unclear. The CDR3 runs to 17 residues. V lost 4 bases to trimming and J lost 0 bases, with 17 bases between them. CDR1 LNHDA and CDR2 SQIVND come from the germline V gene (reference sequence). As DNA, the CDR3 is TGTGCCAGTAGTACGCCCTCCACCGCCGGGAGCACAGATACGCAGTATTTT. Protein: CASSTPSTAGSTDTQYF.

This chain connects TRBV9 to TRBJ2-3, with 11 bases matching TRBD2. The CDR3 is 15 residues long. Trimming took 5 bases from V and 2 from J; bases not matched to a gene: 4. Per germline, CDR1 SGDLS and CDR2 YYNGEE. The CDR3 bases are TGTGCCAGCAGGGCTAGCGGGGGGTTCACAGATACGCAGTATTTT. Encoded protein: CASRASGGFTDTQYF.

The sample holds one count of this clone. This sequence joins TRBV7-6 and TRBJ2-1, with 8 bases that match TRBD1. The CDR3 has 15 residues. The germline V gene encodes CDR1 SGHVS and CDR2 FNYEAQ. V lost 2 bases to trimming and J lost 1 base; unmatched junction nucleotides: 1. DNA of the CDR3: TGTGCCAGCAGCTTAAGGACAGGGTCCTACAATGAGCAGTTCTTC. Protein product: CASSLRTGSYNEQFF.

This chain links TRBV4-3 with TRBJ2-7, with 12 bases lining up with TRBD2. The length of the CDR3 is 15 residues. Unmatched junction bases numbered 2, after V lost 1 base and J lost 4 bases. Germline V gene sequence: CDR1 LGHNA, CDR2 YSLEER. The CDR3 DNA is TGCGCCAGCAGCCAAGGGGGGACTAGCGGGTACGAGCAGTACTTC. Amino acids: CASSQGGTSGYEQYF.

The CDR3 DNA reads TGTGCTAGTAGAGGGGTGGGGACAGGGTTTTCAAACACTGAAGCTTTCTTT. Amino acids: CASRGVGTGFSNTEAFF. J is TRBJ1-1 and V is TRBV12-5, with 9 bases that match TRBD1. The CDR3 has 17 residues. Germline V lookup: CDR1 LGHNT, CDR2 FRNRAP. V lost 8 bases and J lost 2; bases outside the gene matches: 15.

The V gene is TRBV9, the J gene TRBJ2-7; possibly TRBD2 for D (5 bases). CDR3 length: 15 residues. Per germline, CDR1 SGDLS and CDR2 YYNGEE. V was pared by 3 bases and J by 1 base, with 14 bases between. The CDR3 is CASSGGLYGSYEQYF. CDR3 bases: TGTGCCAGCAGCGGCGGACTTTATGGGTCCTACGAGCAGTACTTC.